The following is a T cell receptor beta chain sequence with its context. The antigen remains undetermined. Amplification targeted TCR beta CDR3 regions from RNA transcripts. First-round RT-PCR targeting the TCR CDR3 was performed with the HTBI primer set. MiXCR was run by TCRdb on the multiplex PCR reads, yielding one entry per CDR3 protein. The sample contains 250,000 to 300,000 distinct CDR3 sequences, about 14% of which appear only once. Subjects aged 18 to 65 presented with newly diagnosed hyperthyroidism of less than 2 months' duration. A patient was excluded if there was uncontrolled infection, other autoimmune disease, pregnancy or lactation. The data are from a study of T cells in Graves' hyperthyroidism and ophthalmopathy. This CDR3 spans 16 amino acids. CDR1 MGHDK and CDR2 SYGVNS come from the germline V gene. The V end was cut by 4 bases, the J end by 2 bases, with 17 bases between. Study-level points and caveats: Model output signaled ophthalmopathy a median about 6.3 months ahead of onset. Clonotypes that were expanded in thyroid above 0.001 mostly appeared in blood too.

V and J are TRBV25-1 and TRBJ1-1; D unresolved. The receptor comes from a woman between 40 and 50 years old with Graves' hyperthyroidism that later progressed to Graves' ophthalmopathy. The specimen was blood. The chain's CDR3 is CASSVGSVPGNTEAFF. CDR3 DNA sequence: TGTGCCAGCAGTGTAGGGTCGGTGCCGGGAAACACTGAAGCTTTCTTT.